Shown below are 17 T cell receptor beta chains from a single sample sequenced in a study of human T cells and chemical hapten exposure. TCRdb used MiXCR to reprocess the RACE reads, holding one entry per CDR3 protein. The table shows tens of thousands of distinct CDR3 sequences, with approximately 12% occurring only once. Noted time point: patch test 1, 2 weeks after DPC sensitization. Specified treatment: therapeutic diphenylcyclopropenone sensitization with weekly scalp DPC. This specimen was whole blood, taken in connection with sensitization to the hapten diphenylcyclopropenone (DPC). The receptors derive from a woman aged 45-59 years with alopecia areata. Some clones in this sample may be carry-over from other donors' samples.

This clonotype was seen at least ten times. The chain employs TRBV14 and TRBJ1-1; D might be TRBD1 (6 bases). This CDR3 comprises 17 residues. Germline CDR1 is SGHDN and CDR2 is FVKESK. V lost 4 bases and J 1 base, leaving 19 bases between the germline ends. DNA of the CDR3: TGTGCCAGCAGCCGGGCAATCAGGGGAGTTACGAACACTGAAGCTTTCTTT. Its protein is CASSRAIRGVTNTEAFF.

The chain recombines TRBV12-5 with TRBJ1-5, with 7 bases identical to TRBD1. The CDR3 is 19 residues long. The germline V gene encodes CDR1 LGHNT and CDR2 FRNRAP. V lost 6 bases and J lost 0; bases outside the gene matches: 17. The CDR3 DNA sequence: TGTGCTAGTGGCGACCCACCGGGACAGCCCGTATATAGCAATCAGCCCCAGCATTTT. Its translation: CASGDPPGQPVYSNQPQHF.

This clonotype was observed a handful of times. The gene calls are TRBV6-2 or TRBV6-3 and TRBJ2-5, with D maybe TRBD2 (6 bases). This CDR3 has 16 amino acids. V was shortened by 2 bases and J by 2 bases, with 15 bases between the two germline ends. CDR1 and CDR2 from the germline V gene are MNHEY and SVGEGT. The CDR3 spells CASSYLPVAGQETQYF. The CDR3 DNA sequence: TGTGCCAGCAGTTACCTCCCCGTCGCGGGGCAAGAGACCCAGTACTTC.

The CDR3 loop reads CSARDPRGNTGELFF. The DNA for the CDR3 is TGCAGTGCTAGAGATCCTCGGGGGAACACCGGGGAGCTGTTTTTT. The rearrangement uses TRBV20-1 and TRBJ2-2; TRBD2 is a possible D gene (5 bases). The CDR3 totals 15 residues. Germline values: CDR1 DFQATT, CDR2 SNEGSKA (reference sequence). V was shortened by 0 bases and J by 1 base, with 9 bases between the two germline ends.

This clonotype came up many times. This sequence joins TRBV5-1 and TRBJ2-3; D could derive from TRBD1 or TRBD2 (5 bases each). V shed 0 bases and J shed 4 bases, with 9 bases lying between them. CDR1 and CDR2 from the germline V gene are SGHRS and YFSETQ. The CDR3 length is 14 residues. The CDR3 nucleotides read TGCGCCAGCAGCTTGGCTCCGGGGCCAGATACGCAGTATTTT. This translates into CASSLAPGPDTQYF.

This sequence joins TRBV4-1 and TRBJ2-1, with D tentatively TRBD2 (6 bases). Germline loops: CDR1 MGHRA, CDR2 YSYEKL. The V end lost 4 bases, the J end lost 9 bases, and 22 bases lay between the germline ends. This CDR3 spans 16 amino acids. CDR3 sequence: CASSLRGSGIDSEQFF. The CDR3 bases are TGCGCCAGCAGCCTCCGTGGTAGCGGCATAGATAGTGAGCAGTTCTTC.

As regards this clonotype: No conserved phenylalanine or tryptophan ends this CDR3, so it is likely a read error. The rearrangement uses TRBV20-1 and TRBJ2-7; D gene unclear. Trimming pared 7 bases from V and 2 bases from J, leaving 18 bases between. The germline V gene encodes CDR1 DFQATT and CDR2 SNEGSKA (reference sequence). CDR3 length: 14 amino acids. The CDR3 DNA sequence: TGCAGTGGCCCCCCCATCCCGGCGGCCTACGAGCAGTACATC. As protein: CSGPPIPAAYEQYI.

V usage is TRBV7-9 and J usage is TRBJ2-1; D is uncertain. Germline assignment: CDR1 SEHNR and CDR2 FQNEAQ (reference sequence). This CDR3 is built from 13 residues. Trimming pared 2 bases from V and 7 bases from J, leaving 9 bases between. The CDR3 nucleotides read TGTGCCAGCAGCTTACTGGGTGTGAATGAGCAGTTCTTC. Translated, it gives CASSLLGVNEQFF.

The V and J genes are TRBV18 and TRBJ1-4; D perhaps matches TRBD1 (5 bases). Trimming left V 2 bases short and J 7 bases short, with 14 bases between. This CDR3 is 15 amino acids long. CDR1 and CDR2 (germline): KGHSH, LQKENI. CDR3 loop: CASSPRGQGAEKLFF. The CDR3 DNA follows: TGTGCCAGCTCACCAAGGGGCCAGGGTGCTGAAAAACTGTTTTTT.

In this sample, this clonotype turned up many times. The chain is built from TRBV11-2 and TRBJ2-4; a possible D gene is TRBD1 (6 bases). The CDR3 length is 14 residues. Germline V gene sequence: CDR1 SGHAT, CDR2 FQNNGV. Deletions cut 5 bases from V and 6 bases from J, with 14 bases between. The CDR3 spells CASSPRGSANIQYF. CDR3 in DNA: TGTGCCAGCAGCCCCAGGGGCTCGGCAAACATTCAGTACTTC.

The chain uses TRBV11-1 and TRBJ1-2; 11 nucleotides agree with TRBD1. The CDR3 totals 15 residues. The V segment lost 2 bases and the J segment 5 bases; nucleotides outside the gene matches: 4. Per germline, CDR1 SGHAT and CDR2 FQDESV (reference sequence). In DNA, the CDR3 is TGTGCCAGCAGCTTAAAAGGACAGGGGGCTTATGGCTACACCTTC. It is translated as CASSLKGQGAYGYTF.

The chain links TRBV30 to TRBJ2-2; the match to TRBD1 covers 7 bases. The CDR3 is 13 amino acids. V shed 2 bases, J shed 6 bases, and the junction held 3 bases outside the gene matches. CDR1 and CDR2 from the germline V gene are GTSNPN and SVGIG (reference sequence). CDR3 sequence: CAWSLTGSGELFF. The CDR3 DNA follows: TGTGCCTGGAGTTTGACAGGGTCCGGGGAGCTGTTTTTT.

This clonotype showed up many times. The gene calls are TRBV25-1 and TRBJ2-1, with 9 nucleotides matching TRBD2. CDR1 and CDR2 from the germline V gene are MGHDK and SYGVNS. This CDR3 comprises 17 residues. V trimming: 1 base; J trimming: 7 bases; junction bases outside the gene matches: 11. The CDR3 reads CASSELLAGSWGNEQFF. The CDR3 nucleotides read TGTGCCAGCAGTGAATTACTAGCGGGCTCATGGGGGAATGAGCAGTTCTTC.

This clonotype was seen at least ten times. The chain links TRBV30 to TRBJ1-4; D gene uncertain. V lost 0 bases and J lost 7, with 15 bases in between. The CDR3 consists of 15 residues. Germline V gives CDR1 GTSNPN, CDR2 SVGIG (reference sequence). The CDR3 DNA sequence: TGTGCCTGGAGTGTAGCCACTAACTTGGGTGAAAAACTGTTTTTT. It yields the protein CAWSVATNLGEKLFF.

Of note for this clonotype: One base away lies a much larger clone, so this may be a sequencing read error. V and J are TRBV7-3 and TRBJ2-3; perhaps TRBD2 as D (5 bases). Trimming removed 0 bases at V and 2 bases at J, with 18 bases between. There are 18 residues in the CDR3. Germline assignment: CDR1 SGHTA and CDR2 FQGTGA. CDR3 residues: CASSLTAGGGEFTDTQYF. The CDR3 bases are TGTGCCAGCAGCTTAACGGCCGGTGGAGGCGAATTCACAGATACGCAGTATTTT.

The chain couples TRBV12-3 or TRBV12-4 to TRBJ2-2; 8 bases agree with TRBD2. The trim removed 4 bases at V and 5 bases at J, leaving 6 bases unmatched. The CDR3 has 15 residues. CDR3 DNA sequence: TGTGCCAGCAGTTATTTTGCTAGCGGGACCGGGGAGCTGTTTTTT. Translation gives CASSYFASGTGELFF.

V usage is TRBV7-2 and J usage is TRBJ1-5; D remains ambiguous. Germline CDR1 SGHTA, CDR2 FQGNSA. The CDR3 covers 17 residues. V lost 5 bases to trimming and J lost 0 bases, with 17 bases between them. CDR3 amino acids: CASSLRSRPGSNQPQHF. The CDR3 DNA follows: TGTGCCAGCAGCCTCCGCAGCAGGCCGGGTAGCAATCAGCCCCAGCATTTT.